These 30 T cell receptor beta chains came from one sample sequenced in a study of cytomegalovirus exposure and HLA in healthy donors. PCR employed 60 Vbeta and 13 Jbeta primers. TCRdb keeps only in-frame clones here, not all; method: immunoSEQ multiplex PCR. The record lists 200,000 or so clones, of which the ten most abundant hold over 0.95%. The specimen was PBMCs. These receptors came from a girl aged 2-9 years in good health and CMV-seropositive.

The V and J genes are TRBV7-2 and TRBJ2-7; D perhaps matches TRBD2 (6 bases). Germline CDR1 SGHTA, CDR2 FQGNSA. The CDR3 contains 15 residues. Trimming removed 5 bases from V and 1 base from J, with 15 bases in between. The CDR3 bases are TGTGCCAGCAGCGCTCGGGCGGGGCGGTCCTACGAGCAGTACTTC. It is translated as CASSARAGRSYEQYF.

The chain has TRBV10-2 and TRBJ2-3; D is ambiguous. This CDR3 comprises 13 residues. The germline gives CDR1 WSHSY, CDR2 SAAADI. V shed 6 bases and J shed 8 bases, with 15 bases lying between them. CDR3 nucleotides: TGCGCCAGCAGCTCACTGACCAGGTCTACGCAGTATTTT. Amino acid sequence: CASSSLTRSTQYF.

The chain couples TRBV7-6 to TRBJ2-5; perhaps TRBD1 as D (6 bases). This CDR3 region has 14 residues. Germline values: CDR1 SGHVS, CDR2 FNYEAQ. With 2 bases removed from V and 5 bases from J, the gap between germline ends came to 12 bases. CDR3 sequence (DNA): TGTGCCAGCAGCTTAACAGGGTCAAGGGAGACCCAGTACTTC. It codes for CASSLTGSRETQYF.

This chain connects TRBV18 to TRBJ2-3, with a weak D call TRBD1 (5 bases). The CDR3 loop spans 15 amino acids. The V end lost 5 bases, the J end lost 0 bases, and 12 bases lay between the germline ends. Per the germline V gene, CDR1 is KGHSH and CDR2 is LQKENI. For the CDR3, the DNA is TGTGCCAGCTCAACGCGACAGATGAGCACAGATACGCAGTATTTT. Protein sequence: CASSTRQMSTDTQYF.

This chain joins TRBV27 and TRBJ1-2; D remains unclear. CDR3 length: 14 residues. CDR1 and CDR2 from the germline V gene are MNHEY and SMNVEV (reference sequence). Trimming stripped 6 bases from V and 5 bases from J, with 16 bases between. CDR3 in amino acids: CASSRTRSGYGYTF. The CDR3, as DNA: TGTGCCAGCAGCCGAACTCGGAGCGGGTATGGCTACACCTTC.

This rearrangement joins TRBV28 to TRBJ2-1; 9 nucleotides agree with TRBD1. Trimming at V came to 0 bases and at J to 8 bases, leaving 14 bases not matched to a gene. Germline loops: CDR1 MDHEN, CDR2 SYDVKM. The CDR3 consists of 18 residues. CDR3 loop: CASSLWGLGDRASDEQFF. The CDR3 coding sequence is TGTGCCAGCAGTTTATGGGGCTTAGGGGACAGGGCCAGCGATGAGCAGTTCTTC.

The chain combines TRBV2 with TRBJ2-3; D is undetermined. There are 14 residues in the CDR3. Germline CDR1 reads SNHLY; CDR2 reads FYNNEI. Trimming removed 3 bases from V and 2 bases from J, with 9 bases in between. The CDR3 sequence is CASSEWQNTDTQYF. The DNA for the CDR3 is TGTGCCAGCAGTGAGTGGCAGAACACAGATACGCAGTATTTT.

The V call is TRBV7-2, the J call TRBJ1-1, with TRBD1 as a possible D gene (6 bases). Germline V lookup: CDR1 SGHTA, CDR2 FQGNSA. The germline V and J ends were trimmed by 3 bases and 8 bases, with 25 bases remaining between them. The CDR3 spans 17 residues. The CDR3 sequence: CASSLLRGGNRAQEAFF. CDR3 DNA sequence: TGTGCCAGCAGCTTGTTACGGGGGGGGAACAGGGCACAGGAAGCTTTCTTT.

CDR3 residues: CASSLWTGYGYTF. CDR3 bases: TGTGCCAGCAGTTTATGGACGGGGTATGGCTACACCTTC. The chain couples TRBV28 to TRBJ1-2; D uncertain. V gave up 0 bases and J gave up 5 bases, with 7 bases separating them. Germline-derived CDR1 and CDR2 are MDHEN and SYDVKM. The CDR3 contains 13 residues.

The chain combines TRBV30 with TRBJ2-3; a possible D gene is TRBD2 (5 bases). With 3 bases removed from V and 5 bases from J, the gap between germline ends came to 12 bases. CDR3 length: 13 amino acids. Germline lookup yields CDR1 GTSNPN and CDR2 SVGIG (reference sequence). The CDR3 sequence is CAWSPTRRDTQYF. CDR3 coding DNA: TGTGCCTGGAGCCCAACTAGACGAGATACGCAGTATTTT. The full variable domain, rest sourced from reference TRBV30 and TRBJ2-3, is SQTIHQWPATLVQPVGSPLSLECTVEGTSNPNLYWYRQAAGRGLQLLFYSVGIGQISSEVPQNLSASRPQDRQFILSSKKLLLSDSGFYLCAWSPTRRDTQYFGPGTRLTVL.

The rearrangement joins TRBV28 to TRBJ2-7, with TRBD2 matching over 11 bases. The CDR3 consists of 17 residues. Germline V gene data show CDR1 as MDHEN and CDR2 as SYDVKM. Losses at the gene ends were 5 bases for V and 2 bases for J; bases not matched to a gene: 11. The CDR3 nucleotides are TGTGCCAGCAGTACTCAAAGGACTAGCGGGCCTCCCTACGAGCAGTACTTC. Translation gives CASSTQRTSGPPYEQYF.

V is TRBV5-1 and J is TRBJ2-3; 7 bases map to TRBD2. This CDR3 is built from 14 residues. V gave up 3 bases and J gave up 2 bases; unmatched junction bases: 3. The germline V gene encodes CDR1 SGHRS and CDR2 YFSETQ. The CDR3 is CASSSLAVTDTQYF. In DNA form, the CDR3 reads TGCGCCAGCAGCTCCCTAGCGGTCACAGATACGCAGTATTTT. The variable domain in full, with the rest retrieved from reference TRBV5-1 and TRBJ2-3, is KAGVTQTPRYLIKTRGQQVTLSCSPISGHRSVSWYQQTPGQGLQFLFEYFSETQRNKGNFPGRFSGRQFSNSRSEMNVSTLELGDSALYLCASSSLAVTDTQYFGPGTRLTVL.

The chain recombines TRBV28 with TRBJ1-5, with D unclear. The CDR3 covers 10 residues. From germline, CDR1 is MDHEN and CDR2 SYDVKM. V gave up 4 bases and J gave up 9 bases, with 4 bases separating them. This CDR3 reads CASSSGPQHF. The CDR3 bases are TGTGCCAGCAGTTCAGGGCCCCAGCATTTT. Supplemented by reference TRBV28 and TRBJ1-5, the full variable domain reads DVKVTQSSRYLVKRTGEKVFLECVQDMDHENMFWYRQDPGLGLRLIYFSYDVKMKEKGDIPEGYSVSREKKERFSLILESASTNQTSMYLCASSSGPQHFGDGTRLSIL.

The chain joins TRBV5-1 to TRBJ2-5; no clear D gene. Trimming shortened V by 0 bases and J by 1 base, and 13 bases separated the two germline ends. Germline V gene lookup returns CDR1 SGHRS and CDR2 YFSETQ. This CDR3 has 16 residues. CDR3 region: CASSLADGGTQETQYF. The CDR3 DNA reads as TGCGCCAGCAGCTTGGCCGACGGCGGTACCCAAGAGACCCAGTACTTC.

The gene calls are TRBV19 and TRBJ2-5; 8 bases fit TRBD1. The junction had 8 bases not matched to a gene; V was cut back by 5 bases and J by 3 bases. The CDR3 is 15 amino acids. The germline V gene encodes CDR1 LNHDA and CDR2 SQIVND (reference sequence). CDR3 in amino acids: CASSPGQVFEETQYF. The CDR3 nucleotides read TGTGCCAGTAGTCCGGGACAGGTATTCGAAGAGACCCAGTACTTC.

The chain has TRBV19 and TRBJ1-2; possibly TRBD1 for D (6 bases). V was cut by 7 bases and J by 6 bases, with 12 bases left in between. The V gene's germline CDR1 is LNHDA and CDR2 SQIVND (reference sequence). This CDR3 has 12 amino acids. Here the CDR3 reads CASNKQGNGYTF. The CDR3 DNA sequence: TGTGCCAGTAACAAACAGGGAAATGGCTACACCTTC.

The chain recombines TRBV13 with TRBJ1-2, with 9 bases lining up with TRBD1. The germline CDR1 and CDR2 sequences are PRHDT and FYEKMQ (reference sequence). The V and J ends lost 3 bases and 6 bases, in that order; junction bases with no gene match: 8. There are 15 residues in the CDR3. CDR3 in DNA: TGTGCCAGCAGCTTCCAGACAGGGGGACTCCATGGCTACACCTTC. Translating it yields CASSFQTGGLHGYTF.

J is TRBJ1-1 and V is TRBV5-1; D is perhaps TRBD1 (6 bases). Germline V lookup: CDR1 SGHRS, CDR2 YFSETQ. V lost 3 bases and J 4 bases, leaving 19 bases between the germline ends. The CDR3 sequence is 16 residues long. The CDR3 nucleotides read TGCGCCAGCAGCTCGGGCGGGGGCGACCCTCCCACTGAAGCTTTCTTT. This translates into CASSSGGGDPPTEAFF.

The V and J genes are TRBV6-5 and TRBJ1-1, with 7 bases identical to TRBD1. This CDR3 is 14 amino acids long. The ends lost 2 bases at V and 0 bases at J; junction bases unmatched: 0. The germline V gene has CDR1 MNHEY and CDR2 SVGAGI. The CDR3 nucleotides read TGTGCCAGCAGTTACGGGACAGTGAACACTGAAGCTTTCTTT. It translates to CASSYGTVNTEAFF.

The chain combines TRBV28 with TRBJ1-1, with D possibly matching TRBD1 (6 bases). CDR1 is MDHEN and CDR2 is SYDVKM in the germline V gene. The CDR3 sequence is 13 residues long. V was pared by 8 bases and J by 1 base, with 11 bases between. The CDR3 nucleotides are TGTGCCAGCTTTATACAGGGGAACACTGAAGCTTTCTTT. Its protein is CASFIQGNTEAFF. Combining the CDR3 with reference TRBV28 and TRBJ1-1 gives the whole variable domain DVKVTQSSRYLVKRTGEKVFLECVQDMDHENMFWYRQDPGLGLRLIYFSYDVKMKEKGDIPEGYSVSREKKERFSLILESASTNQTSMYLCASFIQGNTEAFFGQGTRLTVV.

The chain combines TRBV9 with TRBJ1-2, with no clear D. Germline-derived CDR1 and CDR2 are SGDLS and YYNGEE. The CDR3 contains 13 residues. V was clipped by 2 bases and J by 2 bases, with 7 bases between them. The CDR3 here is CASSVYSNYGYTF. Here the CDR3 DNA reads TGTGCCAGCAGCGTGTATTCGAACTATGGCTACACCTTC.

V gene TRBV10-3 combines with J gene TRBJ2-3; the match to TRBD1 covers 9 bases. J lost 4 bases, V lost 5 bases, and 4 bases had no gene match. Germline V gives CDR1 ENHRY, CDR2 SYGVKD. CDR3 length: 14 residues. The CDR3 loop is CAISQGQGPDTQYF. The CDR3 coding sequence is TGTGCCATCAGTCAGGGACAGGGCCCAGATACGCAGTATTTT.

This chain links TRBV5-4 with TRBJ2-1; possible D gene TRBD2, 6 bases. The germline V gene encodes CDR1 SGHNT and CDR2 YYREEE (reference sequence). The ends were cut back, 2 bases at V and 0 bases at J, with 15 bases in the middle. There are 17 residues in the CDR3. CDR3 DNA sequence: TGTGCCAGCAGCTTCCCGCCGGAGACTAGCTCCTACAATGAGCAGTTCTTC. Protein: CASSFPPETSSYNEQFF.

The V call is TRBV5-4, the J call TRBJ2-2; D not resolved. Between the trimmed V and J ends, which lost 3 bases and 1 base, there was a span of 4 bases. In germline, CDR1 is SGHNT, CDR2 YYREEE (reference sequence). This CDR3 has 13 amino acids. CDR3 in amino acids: CASSSQNTGELFF. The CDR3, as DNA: TGTGCCAGCAGCTCACAGAACACCGGGGAGCTGTTTTTT.

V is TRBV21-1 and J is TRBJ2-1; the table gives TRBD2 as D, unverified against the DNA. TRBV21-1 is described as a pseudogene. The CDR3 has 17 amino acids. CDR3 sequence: CASSKGGLGAVVDEQFF. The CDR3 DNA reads TGTGCCAGCAGCAAAGGAGGATTGGGAGCGGTCGTAGATGAGCAGTTCTTC.

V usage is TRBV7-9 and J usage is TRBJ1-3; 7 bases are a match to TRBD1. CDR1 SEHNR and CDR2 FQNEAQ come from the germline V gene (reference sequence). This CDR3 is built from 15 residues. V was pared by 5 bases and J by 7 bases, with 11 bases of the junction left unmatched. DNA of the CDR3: TGTGCCAGCAGCCCCCCCAGGGGGAGTCGGAACACCATATATTTT. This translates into CASSPPRGSRNTIYF.

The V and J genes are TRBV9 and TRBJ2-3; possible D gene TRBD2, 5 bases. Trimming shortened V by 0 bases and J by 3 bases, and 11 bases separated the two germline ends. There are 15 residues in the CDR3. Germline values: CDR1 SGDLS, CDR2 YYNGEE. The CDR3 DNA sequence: TGTGCCAGCAGCGTAGCTAGCCTGAGGACAGATACGCAGTATTTT. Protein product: CASSVASLRTDTQYF.

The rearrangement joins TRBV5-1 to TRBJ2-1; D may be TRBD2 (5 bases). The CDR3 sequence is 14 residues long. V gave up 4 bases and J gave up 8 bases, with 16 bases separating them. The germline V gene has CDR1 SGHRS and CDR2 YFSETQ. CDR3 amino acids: CASSQYGPGDEQFF. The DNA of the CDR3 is TGCGCCAGCAGCCAATACGGACCCGGGGATGAGCAGTTCTTC.

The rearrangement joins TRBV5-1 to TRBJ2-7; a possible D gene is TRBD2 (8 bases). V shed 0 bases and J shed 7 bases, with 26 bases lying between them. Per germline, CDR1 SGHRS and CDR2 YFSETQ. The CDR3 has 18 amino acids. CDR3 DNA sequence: TGCGCCAGCAGCTTGGGGCCGCGACAGGGCCACCGCGGGGGGGAGCAGTACTTC. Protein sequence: CASSLGPRQGHRGGEQYF.

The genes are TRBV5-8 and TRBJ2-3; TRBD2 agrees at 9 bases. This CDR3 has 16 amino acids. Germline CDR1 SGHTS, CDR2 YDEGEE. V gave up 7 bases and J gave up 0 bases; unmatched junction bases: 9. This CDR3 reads CASGAGGASSTDTQYF. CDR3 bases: TGTGCCAGCGGGGCGGGAGGGGCTTCTAGCACAGATACGCAGTATTTT.